Listed below are T cell receptor beta chains from one sample, sequenced in a study of OX40 agonist ivuxolimab in advanced cancers. Sequenced by immunoSEQ multiplex PCR; TCRdb stores in-frame clones only, minus some. The sample consists of roughly 79,000 clones, about 90% of them appearing once. The sequencing here drew on CD4+ or CD8+ T cells sorted from blood, taken in a trial of the OX40 agonist ivuxolimab. The receptors were sampled from an adult with an advanced solid tumor such as melanoma, head and neck, liver or kidney cancer. CDR3s include the opening cysteine and the closing phenylalanine or tryptophan. D genes are given only for firm matches. Clone size, where shown, is once, few, many, or a class for clones that have expanded.

J: TRBJ1-4
D: NA
length: 16
size: NA
V: TRBV5-1
CDR3: CASSPSTGGFEEKLFF
DNA: TGCGCCAGCAGCCCTTCGACAGGAGGTTTTGAAGAAAAACTGTTTTTT

J: TRBJ1-1
D: NA
length: 16
size: NA
V: TRBV19
CDR3: CASSSGARRGEPEAFF
DNA: TGTGCCAGTAGTAGCGGAGCCCGGAGGGGAGAACCTGAAGCTTTCTTT

J: TRBJ2-1
D: TRBD2
length: 18
size: NA
V: TRBV5-1
CDR3: CASSSSQGLAGGVNEQFF
DNA: TGCGCCAGCAGCTCGAGTCAGGGACTAGCGGGAGGGGTTAATGAGCAGTTCTTC

J: TRBJ1-5
D: NA
length: 15
size: NA
V: TRBV11-2
CDR3: CASSLNSWEGQPQHF
DNA: TGTGCCAGCAGCTTAAATTCGTGGGAGGGGCAGCCCCAGCATTTT

J: TRBJ2-1
D: TRBD1
length: 15
size: NA
V: TRBV28
CDR3: CASSIGRTGGSEQFF
DNA: TGTGCCAGCAGTATAGGGAGAACAGGGGGCAGTGAGCAGTTCTTC

J: TRBJ2-1
D: NA
length: 15
size: NA
V: TRBV9
CDR3: CASSVSGSSYNEQFF
DNA: TGTGCCAGCAGCGTTAGCGGAAGCTCCTACAATGAGCAGTTCTTC

J: TRBJ2-5
D: NA
length: 16
size: NA
V: TRBV11-3
CDR3: CASSPRSGLGWETQYF
DNA: TGTGCCAGCAGCCCCCGGTCCGGCCTGGGGTGGGAGACCCAGTACTTC

J: TRBJ1-4
D: NA
length: 11
size: NA
V: TRBV6-6
CDR3: CASRGWEKLFF
DNA: TGTGCCAGCAGGGGCTGGGAAAAACTGTTTTTT

J: TRBJ2-1
D: TRBD2
length: 18
size: once
V: TRBV5-6
CDR3: CASSLGTSGRARSNEQFF
DNA: TGTGCCAGCAGCCTGGGGACTAGCGGGAGGGCTCGTTCCAATGAGCAGTTCTTC

J: TRBJ2-5
D: NA
length: 13
size: NA
V: TRBV25-1
CDR3: CASSVAASAAQYF
DNA: TGTGCCAGCAGTGTAGCCGCCAGTGCGGCCCAGTACTTC

J: TRBJ1-5
D: NA
length: 16
size: NA
V: TRBV19
CDR3: CASSGLRGQSNQPQHF
DNA: TGTGCCAGTAGTGGTCTACGCGGACAGTCCAATCAGCCCCAGCATTTT

J: TRBJ2-1
D: NA
length: 13
size: once
V: TRBV11-2
CDR3: CASSSDSYNEQFF
DNA: TGTGCCAGCAGCTCGGACAGCTACAATGAGCAGTTCTTC

J: TRBJ2-7
D: TRBD2
length: 16
size: few
V: TRBV4-1
CDR3: CASSQRGLADSYEQYF
DNA: TGCGCCAGCAGCCAGAGGGGACTAGCGGACTCCTACGAGCAGTACTTC

J: TRBJ1-4
D: NA
length: 15
size: NA
V: TRBV14
CDR3: CASSQDPGIGEKLFF
DNA: TGTGCCAGCAGCCAAGATCCGGGGATCGGTGAAAAACTGTTTTTT

J: TRBJ1-5
D: NA
length: 15
size: few
V: TRBV7-8
CDR3: CASSLWESRNQPQHF
DNA: TGTGCCAGCAGCTTATGGGAAAGTCGCAATCAGCCCCAGCATTTT

J: TRBJ1-5
D: NA
length: 16
size: NA
V: TRBV21-1
CDR3: CASSKAFTELNQPQHF
DNA: TGTGCCAGCAGCAAAGCCTTTACAGAGCTTAATCAGCCCCAGCATTTT

J: TRBJ1-1
D: NA
length: 11
size: NA
V: TRBV2
CDR3: CASSVDTEAFF
DNA: TGTGCCAGCAGTGTCGACACTGAAGCTTTCTTT

J: TRBJ2-7
D: NA
length: 12
size: NA
V: TRBV10-1
CDR3: CASAGFTGEQYF
DNA: TGCGCCAGCGCCGGGTTCACAGGGGAGCAGTACTTC

J: TRBJ2-1
D: NA
length: 14
size: NA
V: TRBV5-1
CDR3: CASSSGGSYNEQFF
DNA: TGCGCCAGCAGCTCCGGAGGTTCCTACAATGAGCAGTTCTTC

J: TRBJ1-5
D: NA
length: 14
size: NA
V: TRBV19
CDR3: CASASQTSNQPQHF
DNA: TGTGCCAGCGCCAGCCAGACTTCCAATCAGCCCCAGCATTTT

J: TRBJ1-4
D: TRBD1
length: 16
size: NA
V: TRBV11-2
CDR3: CASSLGQQPRFEKLFF
DNA: TGTGCCAGCAGCTTGGGACAGCAGCCTCGATTTGAAAAACTGTTTTTT

J: TRBJ2-6
D: TRBD2
length: 13
size: NA
V: TRBV5-4
CDR3: CASGDSGANVLTF
DNA: TGTGCAAGCGGGGACTCTGGGGCCAACGTCCTGACTTTC

J: TRBJ2-7
D: NA
length: 13
size: NA
V: TRBV19
CDR3: CASSIRSRGEQYF
DNA: TGTGCCAGTAGTATCCGGTCCCGGGGCGAGCAGTACTTC

J: TRBJ2-3
D: TRBD1
length: 15
size: NA
V: TRBV19
CDR3: CASSPGTGRSDTQYF
DNA: TGTGCCAGTAGTCCCGGGACAGGCAGATCAGATACGCAGTATTTT

J: TRBJ1-1
D: NA
length: 16
size: NA
V: TRBV2
CDR3: CASSEDLTVMNTEAFF
DNA: TGTGCCAGCAGTGAAGATTTAACAGTCATGAACACTGAAGCTTTCTTT